This T cell receptor (beta chain) was documented in a study of PD-1 blockade in classical Hodgkin lymphoma. The V gene lost 4 bases and the J gene lost 2 bases, with 13 bases spanning the gap. The CDR3 has 16 amino acids. Per germline, CDR1 SGDLS and CDR2 YYNGEE. Time point indicated: cycle 4 day 1 (C4D1), after 6 weeks of nivolumab. All patients relapsed after autologous stem cell transplantation, and brentuximab vedotin exposure varied. Findings and caveats of the study: The study found that TCR diversity rose significantly by C4D1 in CD4+ but not CD8+ cells. Those achieving complete response showed baseline diversity like newly diagnosed patients.

Some clones are missing from TCRdb's copy, which holds only in-frame ones; the method was immunoSEQ multiplex PCR. The data contain approximately 41,000 clones, 55% to 80% of them singletons. The count of this clone is one. What it recognizes is unknown. The sequence was collected from a human donor with classical Hodgkin lymphoma. The rearrangement uses TRBV9 and TRBJ2-6; weak D call: TRBD1 (6 bases). The specimen was peripheral blood mononuclear cells (PBMCs), collected before the fourth cycle of nivolumab. The CDR3 sequence: CASSPNTGTGANVLTF. CDR3 DNA sequence: TGTGCCAGCAGCCCTAACACAGGGACTGGGGCCAACGTCCTGACTTTC.